This T cell receptor (beta chain) was retrieved from a study of T cells expressing NK-cell markers. One entry per CDR3 protein, without DNA, is what TCRdb gives after re-calling the 5' RACE reads. The sample data list about 260,000 distinct CDR3 sequences. CDR1 is LGHDT, CDR2 YNNKEL, per germline (reference sequence). The CDR3 is 14 residues long. The sample consisted of blood T cells: a sorted CD56 or NKG2C T cell subset, CD4+ or CD8+ T cells, or bulk PBMC T cells (not recorded which). The receptor comes from a man aged 18 to 30 in good health. The V call is TRBV3-1, the J call TRBJ2-3. CDR3 region: CASSQATSSDTQYF.